This T cell receptor (beta chain) comes out of a study of blood T cell repertoires in COVID-19. About the research overall: Material from acute and convalescent COVID-19 was sourced from the United States, Italy and Spain. In each case, the material was cDNA or gDNA derived from T cells, B-cell-depleted T cells, or PBMCs.

The CDR3 contains 16 residues. Deletions cut 5 bases from V and 4 bases from J, with 20 bases between. Germline CDR1 is SGHTA and CDR2 is FQGNSA. Source study methods: From reference gene primer amplification, estimates of nucleated cell counts were derived. TCRdb's table, derived via immunoSEQ multiplex PCR, lists solely in-frame clones and lacks some. That table supplies the V and J calls and clone size; D and trimming were determined from the DNA. Of 120,000 to 150,000 clones detected, roughly 80% appear once; the ten largest clones hold about 6.4%. This receptor was identified in a human donor in a cohort sampled during active COVID-19. This chain uses TRBV7-2 with TRBJ2-5; TRBD2 might be the D (6 bases). The sample taken for sequencing was peripheral blood. CDR3 sequence reads: CASSPQIGWGGETQYF. CDR3 bases: TGTGCCAGCAGCCCCCAAATTGGTTGGGGAGGAGAGACCCAGTACTTC.